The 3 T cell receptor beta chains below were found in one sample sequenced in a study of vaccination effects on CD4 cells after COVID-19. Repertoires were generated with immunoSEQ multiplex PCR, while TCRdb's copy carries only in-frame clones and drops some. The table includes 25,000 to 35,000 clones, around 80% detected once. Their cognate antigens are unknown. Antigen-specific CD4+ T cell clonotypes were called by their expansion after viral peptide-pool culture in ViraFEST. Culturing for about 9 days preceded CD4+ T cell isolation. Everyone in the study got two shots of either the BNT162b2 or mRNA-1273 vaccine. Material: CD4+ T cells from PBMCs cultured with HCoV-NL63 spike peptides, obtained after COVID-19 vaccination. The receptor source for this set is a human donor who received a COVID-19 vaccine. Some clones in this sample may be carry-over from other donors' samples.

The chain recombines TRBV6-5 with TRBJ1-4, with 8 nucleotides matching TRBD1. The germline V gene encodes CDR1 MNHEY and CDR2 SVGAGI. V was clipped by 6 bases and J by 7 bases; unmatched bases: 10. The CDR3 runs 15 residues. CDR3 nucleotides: TGTGCCAGCAGAGGCAGGACAGGGTTCGGTGAAAAACTGTTTTTT. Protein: CASRGRTGFGEKLFF.

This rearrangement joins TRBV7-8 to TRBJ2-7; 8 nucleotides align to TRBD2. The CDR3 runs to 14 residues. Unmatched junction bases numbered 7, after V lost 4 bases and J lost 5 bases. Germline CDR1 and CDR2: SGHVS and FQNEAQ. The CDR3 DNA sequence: TGTGCCAGCAGCTCACGGGAGGGATCTCACGAGCAGTACGTC. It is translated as CASSSREGSHEQYV.

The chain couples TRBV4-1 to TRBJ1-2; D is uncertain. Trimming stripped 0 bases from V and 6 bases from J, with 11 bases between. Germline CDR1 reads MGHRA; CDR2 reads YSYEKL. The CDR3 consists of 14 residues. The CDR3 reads CASSQDHLADGYTF. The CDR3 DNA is TGCGCCAGCAGCCAAGATCATTTGGCTGATGGCTACACCTTC.